The 29 T cell receptor beta chains reported below all come from one sample, sequenced in a study of T cell responses to AZD1222 COVID-19 vaccine. Generated by immunoSEQ multiplex PCR, the TCRdb table keeps only in-frame clones and is missing some. This table has 150,000 to 200,000 clones, about nine tenths appearing once. The sequencing here drew on peripheral blood, taken on day 0 of AZD1222 vaccination. These receptors all stem from an adult in good health.

This chain connects TRBV30 to TRBJ2-7; possible D gene TRBD2, 5 bases. This CDR3 spans 13 amino acids. Germline V CDR1 and CDR2: GTSNPN, SVGIG (reference sequence). Trimming took off 4 bases at V and 5 bases at J, with 15 bases between the two ends. DNA of the CDR3: TGTGCCTGGACGGGCCCTGCGCGGGACGAGCAGTACTTC. Protein product: CAWTGPARDEQYF.

The V gene is TRBV2, the J gene TRBJ1-2; D is unresolved. Germline CDR1 is SNHLY and CDR2 is FYNNEI. V lost 6 bases and J 4 bases, leaving 6 bases between the germline ends. The CDR3 totals 11 residues. CDR3 residues: CASRPSYGYTF. The CDR3 coding sequence is TGTGCCAGCAGACCCTCCTATGGCTACACCTTC.

V and J are TRBV6-1 and TRBJ1-1, with 9 bases that match TRBD1. The CDR3 extends over 16 amino acids. With V trimmed by 2 bases and J by 5 bases, 9 bases remained unmatched. Germline CDR1 is MNHNS and CDR2 is SASEGT. The CDR3 sequence: CASSEKQGAIRTEAFF. As DNA, the CDR3 is TGTGCCAGCAGTGAAAAACAGGGGGCTATTAGGACTGAAGCTTTCTTT.

The chain uses TRBV18 and TRBJ1-2; possible D gene TRBD1, 5 bases. Germline CDR1 reads KGHSH; CDR2 reads LQKENI. This CDR3 is built from 17 residues. Trimming shortened V by 5 bases and J by 2 bases, and 21 bases separated the two germline ends. The CDR3 DNA is TGTGCCAGCTCATCCCTCCCCCAGGGACTTCTAAACTATGGCTACACCTTC. Its translation is CASSSLPQGLLNYGYTF.

This chain uses TRBV19 with TRBJ1-5; TRBD1 agrees at 10 bases. This CDR3 region has 15 residues. Germline CDR1 is LNHDA and CDR2 is SQIVND (reference sequence). The J segment lost 7 bases and the V segment lost 1 base, leaving 4 bases of the junction unmatched. For the CDR3, the DNA is TGTGCCAGTAGTATAGGGGACAGGGGTTTCCAGCCCCAGCATTTT. Encoded protein: CASSIGDRGFQPQHF.

This sequence joins TRBV18 and TRBJ2-1, with 8 bases identical to TRBD1. CDR1 and CDR2 (germline): KGHSH, LQKENI. V lost 0 bases, J lost 7 bases, and 5 bases stayed unmatched. There are 15 residues in the CDR3. The CDR3 region is CASSPPEDRENEQFF. CDR3 nucleotide sequence: TGTGCCAGCTCACCACCGGAGGACAGGGAGAATGAGCAGTTCTTC.

The chain links TRBV11-2 to TRBJ2-7, with a tentative D call TRBD2 (6 bases). CDR3 length: 15 residues. V gave up 2 bases and J gave up 6 bases, with 17 bases separating them. Germline values: CDR1 SGHAT, CDR2 FQNNGV. The chain's CDR3 is CASSLLAGPVGEQYF. The CDR3 DNA is TGTGCCAGCAGCTTATTGGCGGGACCGGTCGGCGAGCAGTACTTC.

The chain uses TRBV30 and TRBJ2-1; TRBD2 matches 11 bases. This CDR3 is 15 amino acids long. Germline trimming cut 1 base from V and 4 bases from J; bases unmatched to any gene: 3. Germline-derived CDR1 and CDR2 are GTSNPN and SVGIG (reference sequence). The DNA of the CDR3 is TGTGCCTGGAGTGGGCTAGCGGGGGGATACAATGAGCAGTTCTTC. Protein: CAWSGLAGGYNEQFF.

The DNA of the CDR3 is TGTGCCAGCAGCTTATCAGGGAACAATCAGCCCCAGCATTTT. It is translated as CASSLSGNNQPQHF. The rearrangement joins TRBV7-9 to TRBJ1-5, with a weak D call TRBD1 (5 bases). Germline CDR1 reads SEHNR; CDR2 reads FQNEAQ (reference sequence). V was trimmed by 2 bases and J by 3 bases, leaving 8 bases between them. The length of the CDR3 is 14 residues. The complete variable domain, with remaining parts taken from reference TRBV7-9 and TRBJ1-5, reads DTGVSQNPRHKITKRGQNVTFRCDPISEHNRLYWYRQTLGQGPEFLTYFQNEAQLEKSRLLSDRFSAERPKGSFSTLEIQRTEQGDSAMYLCASSLSGNNQPQHFGDGTRLSIL.

The V call is TRBV5-6, the J call TRBJ1-3; weak D call: TRBD1 (5 bases). From germline, CDR1 is SGHDT and CDR2 YYEEEE. This CDR3 contains 16 residues. V lost 2 bases to trimming and J lost 1 base, with 13 bases between them. The CDR3 DNA follows: TGTGCCAGCAGCTTATGGGGACCCACGTCTGGAAACACCATATATTTT. Its protein is CASSLWGPTSGNTIYF.

The rearrangement links TRBV2 to TRBJ2-2; D gene unclear. V was trimmed by 1 base and J by 4 bases, leaving 10 bases between them. This CDR3 is built from 15 residues. The germline gives CDR1 SNHLY, CDR2 FYNNEI. The CDR3 nucleotides read TGTGCCAGCAGTGAAGAGCAGCTTACCACCGGGGAGCTGTTTTTT. Its translation: CASSEEQLTTGELFF.

This clone came up a few times. This chain uses TRBV19 with TRBJ1-5; perhaps TRBD1 as D (6 bases). Trimming removed 8 bases from V and 4 bases from J, with 9 bases in between. Germline CDR1 is LNHDA and CDR2 is SQIVND (reference sequence). CDR3 size: 12 residues. DNA for the CDR3: TGTGCCAGTGAGGACAGTAATCAGCCCCAGCATTTT. It encodes CASEDSNQPQHF.

The chain is built from TRBV14 and TRBJ2-7; 9 nucleotides agree with TRBD1. The V gene end was trimmed by 5 bases and the J gene end by 5 bases; junction bases not matched to a gene: 13. The CDR3 sequence is 16 residues long. The V gene's germline CDR1 is SGHDN and CDR2 FVKESK. The CDR3 DNA reads as TGTGCCAGCAGCACTCGGAGCGGGACAGGGACTCACGAGCAGTACTTC. Translating gives CASSTRSGTGTHEQYF.

In DNA form, the CDR3 reads TGTGCCAGCAGCACAGCGGGGGGGTGGCTTGAGCAGTTCTTC. Translated, it gives CASSTAGGWLEQFF. The gene calls are TRBV7-2 and TRBJ2-1, with 10 positions matching TRBD2. The V and J ends lost 5 bases and 9 bases, in that order; junction bases with no gene match: 7. CDR1 and CDR2 from the germline V gene are SGHTA and FQGNSA. The CDR3 has 14 residues.

The chain joins TRBV19 to TRBJ2-1; TRBD1 matches at 10 bases. The germline CDR1 and CDR2 sequences are LNHDA and SQIVND (reference sequence). The CDR3 is made up of 17 amino acids. The trim removed 0 bases at V and 4 bases at J, leaving 6 bases unmatched. Here the CDR3 reads CASSIDGGGQGYNEQFF. The CDR3 DNA follows: TGTGCCAGTAGTATAGATGGGGGGGGACAGGGGTACAATGAGCAGTTCTTC.

The J gene is TRBJ1-4, the V gene TRBV19, with 7 bases aligning to TRBD1. Germline CDR1 and CDR2: LNHDA and SQIVND (reference sequence). V shed 3 bases, J shed 5 bases, and the junction held 6 bases outside the gene matches. There are 15 residues in the CDR3. DNA for the CDR3: TGTGCCAGTAGTATGGAAGGGACAGTGAATGAAAAACTGTTTTTT. It specifies CASSMEGTVNEKLFF.

This chain connects TRBV6-1 to TRBJ2-1; D remains ambiguous. The germline V and J ends were trimmed by 6 bases and 6 bases, with 9 bases remaining between them. The CDR3 extends over 12 amino acids. Germline CDR1 and CDR2: MNHNS and SASEGT. As DNA, the CDR3 is TGTGCCAGCAGCTTACTCCGCAATGAGCAGTTCTTC. Translated, it gives CASSLLRNEQFF.

The chain employs TRBV6-5 and TRBJ1-1; D is perhaps TRBD1 (6 bases). CDR3 length: 12 amino acids. V lost 4 bases and J lost 12, with 15 bases in between. Looked up from germline, CDR1 is MNHEY and CDR2 is SVGAGI. The CDR3 loop reads CASSSGGQQTFF. Written as DNA, the CDR3 is TGTGCCAGCAGTTCCGGGGGACAACAAACTTTCTTT.

The genes are TRBV6-4 and TRBJ2-2; TRBD2 matches 9 bases. The germline CDR1 and CDR2 sequences are MRHNA and SNTAGT. Trimming cost V 4 bases and J 1 base; bases outside gene matches: 4. This CDR3 has 16 residues. The CDR3 here is CASSALSGRNTGELFF. CDR3 in DNA: TGTGCCAGCAGTGCCCTTAGCGGGAGGAACACCGGGGAGCTGTTTTTT.

The chain has TRBV13 and TRBJ1-2; 10 bases line up with TRBD1. Germline trimming cut 5 bases from V and 3 bases from J; bases unmatched to any gene: 3. Germline lookup yields CDR1 PRHDT and CDR2 FYEKMQ (reference sequence). CDR3 length: 14 residues. For the CDR3, the DNA is TGTGCCAGCAGCGTCGGGACAGGGGACTATGGCTACACCTTC. It specifies CASSVGTGDYGYTF.

The chain employs TRBV5-6 and TRBJ2-7; tentative D call: TRBD2 (6 bases). Per the germline V gene, CDR1 is SGHDT and CDR2 is YYEEEE. Trimming took off 7 bases at V and 4 bases at J, with 15 bases between the two ends. The CDR3 is 13 residues long. CDR3 region: CASSPGGIYEQYF. CDR3 DNA sequence: TGTGCCAGCTCGCCTGGGGGGATTTACGAGCAGTACTTC. Complete variable domain (other parts from reference TRBV5-6 and TRBJ2-7): DAGVTQSPTHLIKTRGQQVTLRCSPKSGHDTVSWYQQALGQGPQFIFQYYEEEERQRGNFPDRFSGHQFPNYSSELNVNALLLGDSALYLCASSPGGIYEQYFGPGTRLTVT.

This clone was seen once. The J gene is TRBJ2-1, the V gene TRBV6-5, with TRBD1 identical over 7 bases. The junction had 8 bases not matched to a gene; V was cut back by 7 bases and J by 5 bases. Germline CDR1 is MNHEY and CDR2 is SVGAGI. The CDR3 totals 14 residues. Here the CDR3 reads CASTLRDSNNEQFF. The CDR3 nucleotides are TGTGCCAGCACCCTCCGGGACAGTAACAATGAGCAGTTCTTC.

V and J are TRBV9 and TRBJ2-1; D not resolved. In germline, CDR1 is SGDLS, CDR2 YYNGEE. Trimming shortened V by 0 bases and J by 2 bases, and 3 bases separated the two germline ends. CDR3 length equals 13 residues. The CDR3 region is CASSVGTYNEQFF. CDR3 nucleotides: TGTGCCAGCAGCGTAGGTACCTACAATGAGCAGTTCTTC.

The chain combines TRBV7-9 with TRBJ1-1; weak D call: TRBD1 (5 bases). V shed 6 bases and J shed 11 bases, with 19 bases lying between them. CDR1 and CDR2 from the germline V gene are SEHNR and FQNEAQ (reference sequence). This CDR3 contains 13 residues. The DNA for the CDR3 is TGTGCCAGCAGTCACGACAGCCGGAATGTGGCTTTCTTT. Translating gives CASSHDSRNVAFF. Full variable domain (missing parts from reference TRBV7-9 and TRBJ1-1): DTGVSQNPRHKITKRGQNVTFRCDPISEHNRLYWYRQTLGQGPEFLTYFQNEAQLEKSRLLSDRFSAERPKGSFSTLEIQRTEQGDSAMYLCASSHDSRNVAFFGQGTRLTVV.

The chain links TRBV11-3 to TRBJ2-2; D is perhaps TRBD1 (6 bases). CDR1 SGHNT and CDR2 YENEEA come from the germline V gene. The CDR3 is made up of 14 amino acids. V was trimmed by 1 base and J by 6 bases, leaving 9 bases between them. DNA of the CDR3: TGTGCCAGCAGCTTAGTTGGGGGCTCCGGGGAGCTGTTTTTT. Amino acid sequence: CASSLVGGSGELFF.

This clone was observed a handful of times. This chain links TRBV11-2 with TRBJ2-1; D remains unclear. V lost 5 bases, J lost 10 bases, and 12 bases lay in between. The germline CDR1 and CDR2 sequences are SGHAT and FQNNGV. There are 12 residues in the CDR3. Written as DNA, the CDR3 is TGTGCCAGCAGCCCGGATACTCTAGAGCAGTTCTTC. The encoded protein is CASSPDTLEQFF.

The chain uses TRBV5-1 and TRBJ2-5; TRBD1 agrees at 7 bases. The V and J ends lost 5 bases and 5 bases, in that order; junction bases with no gene match: 12. This CDR3 spans 15 amino acids. Germline CDR1 SGHRS, CDR2 YFSETQ. The CDR3 region is CASRYRQGGGETQYF. Written as DNA, the CDR3 is TGCGCCAGCAGATACCGACAGGGCGGTGGGGAGACCCAGTACTTC.

V is TRBV11-2 and J is TRBJ2-2, with D perhaps assigned TRBD1 or TRBD2 (6 bases each). Trimming took off 6 bases at V and 10 bases at J, with 21 bases between the two ends. Germline CDR1 reads SGHAT; CDR2 reads FQNNGV. The CDR3 extends over 15 amino acids. The CDR3 sequence: CASSEQGLSIEELFF. The CDR3 bases are TGTGCCAGCAGTGAACAGGGACTCTCAATAGAGGAGCTGTTTTTT.

In DNA, the CDR3 is TGTGCCAGCAGCTTCGGGAGGAACCGAGGCGAGCAGTACTTC. It yields the protein CASSFGRNRGEQYF. V is TRBV5-8 and J is TRBJ2-7, with TRBD2 matching 7 bases. From germline, CDR1 is SGHTS and CDR2 YDEGEE. The CDR3 loop spans 14 amino acids. Trimming took 2 bases from V and 6 from J; bases not matched to a gene: 8.